Presented here are 22 T cell receptor beta chains from one specimen sequenced in a study of T-cell memory formation after mild COVID-19 (dated by TCRdb to the early 2020s). The library came from 5' RACE. Instrument on record: Illumina NovaSeq 6000. TCRdb passed the public sequencing reads through fastp at Q25 and MiXCR, retaining productive beta sequences. Records with the same CDR3 protein are collapsed into one entry carrying the most frequent genes and DNA. In this sample the table shows around 340,000 distinct CDR3 sequences, around 15% of which occur a single time. Of the sample, about 24% is held by the ten largest clones. The sequenced sample consisted of PBMCs or a T cell subset sorted from them (not recorded which). All receptors derive from a man aged 18-30 years who had mild COVID-19 (a few samples of this study predate the infection). The sample titles of this study are shuffled in the database, so cell type and time point are left out; the donor was told from shared clones.

This clonotype was counted at least ten times. This chain connects TRBV12-3 or TRBV12-4 to TRBJ2-7, with D possibly TRBD1 on 6 matching bases. CDR3 length: 11 residues. V lost 2 bases to trimming and J lost 10 bases, with 9 bases between them. CDR3 residues: CASSLRQAQYF. The DNA for the CDR3 is TGTGCCAGCAGTTTAAGACAGGCTCAGTACTTC.

The chain couples TRBV6-5 to TRBJ1-2; perhaps TRBD1 as D (5 bases). V lost 4 bases and J 6 bases, leaving 21 bases between the germline ends. Per germline, CDR1 MNHEY and CDR2 SVGAGI. The CDR3 is 16 residues long. The CDR3 loop is CASSLRAAGSRNGYTF. As DNA, the CDR3 is TGTGCCAGCAGTTTAAGGGCCGCAGGGAGTAGGAATGGCTACACCTTC.

The rearrangement links TRBV29-1 to TRBJ2-3, with D perhaps matching TRBD2 (6 bases). V dropped 7 bases and J dropped 0 bases, with 17 bases sitting between them. Germline V gives CDR1 SQVTM, CDR2 ANQGSEA. The CDR3 runs 15 residues. In DNA form, the CDR3 reads TGCAGCGCCCATTTTGTAGCGGCTAGCACAGATACGCAGTATTTT. Amino acids: CSAHFVAASTDTQYF.

This clonotype was observed a handful of times. This chain uses TRBV5-1 with TRBJ1-3, with 8 bases matching TRBD1. The germline V gene encodes CDR1 SGHRS and CDR2 YFSETQ. The CDR3 sequence is 16 residues long. J lost 2 bases, V lost 0 bases, and 4 bases had no gene match. In DNA form, the CDR3 reads TGCGCCAGCAGCTTGGTTGGGACAGGCCCTGGAAACACCATATATTTT. Translated: CASSLVGTGPGNTIYF.

This clonotype appeared a few times. The gene calls are TRBV13 and TRBJ2-7; D is unresolved. CDR1 PRHDT and CDR2 FYEKMQ come from the germline V gene (reference sequence). V was shortened by 1 base and J by 0 bases, with 7 bases between the two germline ends. The CDR3 has 14 amino acids. CDR3 nucleotides: TGTGCCAGCAGCTTAGTTCAGAGCTCCTACGAGCAGTACTTC. Its translation is CASSLVQSSYEQYF.

This clonotype was picked up a small number of times. This chain links TRBV19 with TRBJ1-5, with 7 nucleotides matching TRBD1. CDR3 length equals 15 residues. CDR1 is LNHDA, CDR2 SQIVND, per germline (reference sequence). V lost 6 bases, J lost 0 bases, and 5 bases stayed unmatched. The CDR3 nucleotides are TGTGCCAGTAGATTGGGGACAGCTAGCAATCAGCCCCAGCATTTT. Its translation is CASRLGTASNQPQHF.

The V and J genes are TRBV30 and TRBJ1-6, with D possibly TRBD1 on 6 matching bases. The length of the CDR3 is 14 residues. The ends were cut back, 5 bases at V and 1 base at J, with 9 bases in the middle. CDR1 is GTSNPN, CDR2 SVGIG, per germline (reference sequence). CDR3 sequence (DNA): TGTGCCTGGCAGGGGTCTTCCTATAATTCACCCCTCCACTTT. This sequence encodes CAWQGSSYNSPLHF.

This clonotype was seen a few times. The genes are TRBV5-1 and TRBJ2-1, with no clear D. The length of the CDR3 is 12 residues. Trimming took off 1 base at V and 7 bases at J, with 6 bases between the two ends. Per germline, CDR1 SGHRS and CDR2 YFSETQ. The CDR3 loop is CASSLSRNEQFF. The DNA for the CDR3 is TGCGCCAGCAGCTTGAGTCGTAATGAGCAGTTCTTC.

The chain employs TRBV5-1 and TRBJ1-5; possibly TRBD1 for D (5 bases). Germline values: CDR1 SGHRS, CDR2 YFSETQ. V was clipped by 1 base and J by 2 bases, with 10 bases between them. The CDR3 consists of 15 residues. In DNA form, the CDR3 reads TGCGCCAGCAGCTTGCACGGGGCAGGCAATCAGCCCCAGCATTTT. Its protein is CASSLHGAGNQPQHF.

CDR3 sequence (DNA): TGTGCCAGCAGCCTGGGACAGGGATCTTCGGCCCAGCATTTT. It codes for CASSLGQGSSAQHF. The J gene is TRBJ1-5, the V gene TRBV5-6, with 9 bases fitting TRBD1. This CDR3 has 14 amino acids. Germline lookup yields CDR1 SGHDT and CDR2 YYEEEE. J was trimmed by 11 bases and V by 4 bases; bases with no gene match: 10.

This chain joins TRBV7-9 and TRBJ2-1; the D is unclear. The CDR3 length is 12 residues. CDR1 and CDR2 (germline): SEHNR, FQNEAQ (reference sequence). Trimming removed 2 bases from V and 5 bases from J, with 4 bases in between. CDR3: CASSLSNNEQFF. The CDR3 nucleotides are TGTGCCAGCAGCTTAAGCAACAATGAGCAGTTCTTC. Together with reference TRBV7-9 and TRBJ2-1, the CDR3 gives the full variable domain: DTGVSQNPRHKITKRGQNVTFRCDPISEHNRLYWYRQTLGQGPEFLTYFQNEAQLEKSRLLSDRFSAERPKGSFSTLEIQRTEQGDSAMYLCASSLSNNEQFFGPGTRLTVL.

In its sample, this clonotype was seen many times. This sequence joins TRBV4-3 and TRBJ2-3, with D perhaps TRBD2 (6 bases). Germline V CDR1 and CDR2: LGHNA, YSLEER. V gave up 1 base and J gave up 1 base, with 9 bases separating them. The CDR3 covers 15 residues. The CDR3, as DNA: TGCGCCAGCAGCCAAGCTGGCGGGGGCACAGATACGCAGTATTTT. The encoded protein is CASSQAGGGTDTQYF.

The genes are TRBV9 and TRBJ1-2, with a possible D match to TRBD1 (6 bases). Trimming removed 3 bases from V and 3 bases from J, with 12 bases in between. This CDR3 has 14 amino acids. Germline CDR1 and CDR2: SGDLS and YYNGEE. The CDR3 sequence: CASSGGGRYYGYTF. CDR3 sequence (DNA): TGTGCCAGCAGCGGAGGGGGACGGTACTATGGCTACACCTTC.

This clonotype was detected a few times. The chain combines TRBV19 with TRBJ2-1; TRBD2 matches 7 bases. Germline CDR1 is LNHDA and CDR2 is SQIVND (reference sequence). The CDR3 extends over 16 amino acids. After removal of 6 bases from V and 0 bases from J, the junction contained 8 bases not matched to a gene. CDR3 residues: CASRNSGARSYNEQFF. In DNA form, the CDR3 reads TGTGCCAGTAGGAACAGCGGGGCCCGCTCCTACAATGAGCAGTTCTTC. Together with reference TRBV19 and TRBJ2-1, the CDR3 gives the full variable domain: DGGITQSPKYLFRKEGQNVTLSCEQNLNHDAMYWYRQDPGQGLRLIYYSQIVNDFQKGDIAEGYSVSREKKESFPLTVTSAQKNPTAFYLCASRNSGARSYNEQFFGPGTRLTVL.

The rearrangement uses TRBV24-1 and TRBJ1-1; D is unclear. The CDR3 sequence is 13 residues long. Germline-derived CDR1 and CDR2 are KGHDR and SFDVKD. V was pared by 3 bases and J by 10 bases, with 14 bases between. CDR3: CATSDTDTTGAFF. The CDR3 DNA reads as TGTGCCACCAGTGATACTGACACAACGGGAGCTTTCTTT.

The chain links TRBV12-3 or TRBV12-4 to TRBJ2-1; maybe TRBD1 (6 bases). The CDR3 sequence is 14 residues long. V lost 8 bases to trimming and J lost 5 bases, with 16 bases between them. The CDR3 protein is CASSKARDNNEQFF. In DNA form, the CDR3 reads TGTGCCAGCTCCAAAGCCCGGGACAACAATGAGCAGTTCTTC.

The genes are TRBV7-2 and TRBJ2-3; the D gene is possibly TRBD1 (5 bases). Germline CDR1 and CDR2: SGHTA and FQGNSA. This CDR3 comprises 17 residues. V was clipped by 1 base and J by 0 bases, with 14 bases between them. Here the CDR3 reads CASSLEVRTFSTDTQYF. Here the CDR3 DNA reads TGTGCCAGCAGCTTAGAGGTACGGACATTTAGCACAGATACGCAGTATTTT.

The chain has TRBV6-2 or TRBV6-3 and TRBJ1-2; the match to TRBD1 covers 7 bases. The germline CDR1 and CDR2 sequences are MNHEY and SVGEGT. The CDR3 covers 16 residues. The V segment lost 0 bases and the J segment 6 bases; nucleotides outside the gene matches: 10. The CDR3 here is CASSYSSQTGKHGYTF. For the CDR3, the DNA is TGTGCCAGCAGTTACTCGTCCCAGACAGGGAAACATGGCTACACCTTC.

The chain recombines TRBV11-2 with TRBJ2-7; 8 nucleotides align to TRBD1. The CDR3 contains 15 residues. In germline, CDR1 is SGHAT, CDR2 FQNNGV. V trimming: 2 bases; J trimming: 5 bases; junction bases outside the gene matches: 8. CDR3 sequence: CASSLIQGATHEQYV. DNA of the CDR3: TGTGCCAGCAGCTTAATCCAGGGGGCTACCCACGAGCAGTACGTC.

CDR3 in DNA: TGTGCCAGCAGCCCGTCAGGGACTTTCGGGACCCAGTACTTC. This encodes CASSPSGTFGTQYF. The gene calls are TRBV12-3 or TRBV12-4 and TRBJ2-5; the D gene is possibly TRBD2 (6 bases). V was cut by 6 bases and J by 7 bases, with 18 bases left in between. This CDR3 comprises 14 residues.

The chain has TRBV11-3 and TRBJ2-3; D is uncertain. CDR1 is SGHNT, CDR2 YENEEA, per germline. V was shortened by 5 bases and J by 6 bases, with 12 bases between the two germline ends. The CDR3 spans 13 residues. The CDR3 DNA follows: TGTGCCAGCAGCCATACTAAGTTGGATACGCAGTATTTT. Translating gives CASSHTKLDTQYF. The whole variable domain, filled in from reference TRBV11-3 and TRBJ2-3, reads EAGVVQSPRYKIIEKKQPVAFWCNPISGHNTLYWYLQNLGQGPELLIRYENEEAVDDSQLPKDRFSAERLKGVDSTLKIQPAELGDSAVYLCASSHTKLDTQYFGPGTRLTVL.

The chain carries TRBV5-1 and TRBJ1-1; D gene ambiguous. V dropped 6 bases and J dropped 2 bases, with 8 bases sitting between them. The germline gives CDR1 SGHRS, CDR2 YFSETQ. The CDR3 length is 12 residues. CDR3 in amino acids: CASNGDNTEAFF. DNA for the CDR3: TGCGCCAGCAATGGCGATAACACTGAAGCTTTCTTT.